This TCR beta chain stems from a study of T cell repertoires in cytomegalovirus infection. TCRdb reprocessed the reads with MiXCR, giving one entry per CDR3 protein. This sample has a few hundred thousand distinct CDR3 sequences, with about a sixth found just once. V gave up 6 bases and J gave up 4 bases; unmatched junction bases: 8. This CDR3 has 14 amino acids. What was sequenced was PBMCs. This rearrangement joins TRBV12-3 or TRBV12-4 to TRBJ1-1, with 7 nucleotides matching TRBD1. This sequence was found in a human donor in good health (CMV status not recorded). Some clones in this sample may be carry-over from other donors' samples. The CDR3 sequence: CASRETGAGTEAFF. The CDR3 DNA reads TGTGCCAGCAGGGAAACAGGGGCGGGCACTGAAGCTTTCTTT.